These 10 T cell receptor beta chains share one sample of origin, sequenced in a study of blood T cell repertoires in COVID-19. The protocol was immunoSEQ multiplex PCR, while the TCRdb copy is restricted to in-frame clones and leaves out a portion. The sample carries about 150,000 clones, around 85% recorded once. Sequencing was performed on peripheral blood. The receptors come from a man in his 70s with acute or convalescent COVID-19.

The chain uses TRBV7-2 and TRBJ1-2; D not resolved. The CDR3 extends over 15 amino acids. The germline CDR1 and CDR2 sequences are SGHTA and FQGNSA. V shed 3 bases and J shed 2 bases, with 13 bases lying between them. The CDR3 sequence: CASSFSRQTNYGYTF. The CDR3 region has the DNA TGTGCCAGCAGCTTTTCTCGGCAGACAAACTATGGCTACACCTTC. Combining the CDR3 with reference TRBV7-2 and TRBJ1-2 gives the whole variable domain GAGVSQSPSNKVTEKGKDVELRCDPISGHTALYWYRQSLGQGLEFLIYFQGNSAPDKSGLPSDRFSAERTGGSVSTLTIQRTQQEDSAVYLCASSFSRQTNYGYTFGSGTRLTVV.

The table lists this clone with a count of one. V usage is TRBV18 and J usage is TRBJ2-5; 10 positions match TRBD1. The V gene's germline CDR1 is KGHSH and CDR2 LQKENI. The CDR3 is 15 residues long. The J segment lost 5 bases and the V segment lost 3 bases, leaving 6 bases of the junction unmatched. CDR3 sequence: CASSPRDRGRETQYF. The CDR3 nucleotides are TGTGCCAGCTCACCGCGGGACAGGGGTAGGGAGACCCAGTACTTC.

The gene calls are TRBV28 and TRBJ1-5; D is unresolved. The V gene lost 6 bases and the J gene lost 4 bases, with 7 bases spanning the gap. The CDR3 spans 12 residues. CDR1 is MDHEN, CDR2 SYDVKM, per germline. The DNA of the CDR3 is TGTGCCAGCAGCGTCTTTAATCAGCCCCAGCATTTT. Translation gives CASSVFNQPQHF.

The genes are TRBV6-5 and TRBJ1-3; a weak D match, TRBD1 (6 bases). The V gene lost 5 bases and the J gene lost 3 bases, with 11 bases spanning the gap. This CDR3 has 14 amino acids. In germline, CDR1 is MNHEY, CDR2 SVGAGI. In DNA form, the CDR3 reads TGTGCCAGCAGTAATACAGGGTTTGGAAACACCATATATTTT. Its protein is CASSNTGFGNTIYF.

The chain uses TRBV12-1 and TRBJ2-1; TRBD2 was called by the table and not checked on the DNA. TRBV12-1 is assigned pseudogene status. This CDR3 is 15 amino acids long. CDR3 sequence reads: CASSFAASSYNEQFF. CDR3 DNA sequence: TGTGCCAGCAGCTTCGCGGCGAGCTCCTACAATGAGCAGTTCTTC.

V usage is TRBV27 and J usage is TRBJ1-5; the match to TRBD1 covers 8 bases. Germline V lookup: CDR1 MNHEY, CDR2 SMNVEV (reference sequence). The CDR3 runs 14 residues. Trimming took 4 bases from V and 7 from J; bases not matched to a gene: 6. CDR3 in amino acids: CASSSTGGWQPQHF. CDR3 nucleotide sequence: TGTGCCAGCAGTTCCACAGGGGGTTGGCAGCCCCAGCATTTT.

J is TRBJ1-6 and V is TRBV3-1 (or the pseudogene TRBV3-2); 8 bases fit TRBD1. Losses at the gene ends were 2 bases for V and 13 bases for J; bases not matched to a gene: 4. CDR3 length: 13 amino acids. Germline CDR1 LGHDT, CDR2 YNNKEL (reference sequence). The CDR3 DNA reads as TGTGCCAGCAGCCAAATGGACAGGGTCCCCCTCCACTTT. This encodes CASSQMDRVPLHF.

V usage is TRBV27 and J usage is TRBJ1-1; D may be TRBD1 (5 bases). The V gene lost 1 base and the J gene lost 3 bases, with 9 bases spanning the gap. The CDR3 runs 14 residues. Germline values: CDR1 MNHEY, CDR2 SMNVEV (reference sequence). CDR3 sequence (DNA): TGTGCCAGCAGTTTATACTCAGGGTACACTGAAGCTTTCTTT. Translated, it gives CASSLYSGYTEAFF.

The chain employs TRBV9 and TRBJ2-3, with no clear D. The CDR3 runs to 14 residues. Trimming cost V 0 bases and J 0 bases, with 5 bases left between them. CDR1 is SGDLS and CDR2 is YYNGEE in the germline V gene. The CDR3 sequence is CASSVVESTDTQYF. CDR3 coding DNA: TGTGCCAGCAGCGTAGTGGAGAGCACAGATACGCAGTATTTT.

The CDR3 loop is CASSFGGDQETQYF. DNA for the CDR3: TGTGCCAGCAGCTTTGGAGGGGACCAAGAGACCCAGTACTTC. The gene calls are TRBV5-4 and TRBJ2-5; weak D call: TRBD2 (6 bases). CDR1 is SGHNT and CDR2 is YYREEE in the germline V gene (reference sequence). V was pared by 2 bases and J by 0 bases, with 8 bases between. The CDR3 sequence is 14 residues long.